The present T cell receptor (beta chain) was sequenced within a study of T-cell memory formation after mild COVID-19. The study, taken as a whole, reports: The second-wave clones peaking on day 37 were not confirmed as SARS-CoV-2-specific. Of the contracting clones, CD4+ ones lay mainly in CM and EM, and CD8+ ones in EMRA.

TCRdb reprocessed the 5' RACE reads with MiXCR, giving one entry per CDR3 protein. The table includes 250,000 to 350,000 distinct CDR3 sequences, under 20% detected once. Turning to this clonotype: Its antigen is undetermined.

The source is a man aged 18-30 years who had mild COVID-19 (a few samples of this study predate the infection). Cell type and time point are not known. Sequencing used PBMCs or a T cell subset sorted from them (not recorded which).

CDR3 in DNA: TGTGCCAGCAGCCCAGGGGACAGGGGGATCGAGCAGTACTTC. Translation gives CASSPGDRGIEQYF. The chain combines TRBV7-6 with TRBJ2-7; 11 nucleotides align to TRBD1. The ends lost 5 bases at V and 6 bases at J; junction bases unmatched: 6. Germline CDR1 SGHVS, CDR2 FNYEAQ. The CDR3 has 14 residues.